Following are 8 T cell receptor beta chains from one sample sequenced in a study of blood T cells in healthy people across ages. Through a sample-barcoded 5' primer and a J-beta primer mix, a second PCR was run for roughly 6 to 11 cycles. MiXCR, applied by TCRdb to the 5' RACE reads, yields one record per CDR3 protein. The profile shows roughly 830,000 distinct CDR3 sequences, 62% of them singletons. Sequenced input: blood. These TCRs come from a young man in good health.

The table lists this clonotype with a few counts. V and J are TRBV7-6 and TRBJ1-2, with D possibly matching TRBD1 (5 bases). V lost 5 bases to trimming and J lost 6 bases, with 16 bases between them. This CDR3 is built from 14 residues. CDR1 is SGHVS, CDR2 FNYEAQ, per germline. CDR3: CASSPSGRGHGYTF. CDR3 bases: TGTGCCAGCAGCCCCTCGGGACGGGGTCATGGCTACACCTTC.

The chain joins TRBV7-3 to TRBJ1-4, with D possibly matching TRBD1 (5 bases). CDR1 and CDR2 (germline): SGHTA, FQGTGA. The germline V and J ends were trimmed by 4 bases and 6 bases, with 15 bases remaining between them. The length of the CDR3 is 15 residues. In DNA form, the CDR3 reads TGTGCCAGCAGCTCCCAGGGAGGGGTGGATGAAAAACTGTTTTTT. Translated: CASSSQGGVDEKLFF.

The rearrangement joins TRBV4-3 to TRBJ1-5; 11 positions agree with TRBD1. CDR1 and CDR2 from the germline V gene are LGHNA and YSLEER. V lost 4 bases, J lost 3 bases, and 8 bases stayed unmatched. This CDR3 region has 17 residues. This chain's CDR3 is CASSPAWTGGPNQPQHF. DNA of the CDR3: TGCGCCAGCAGCCCCGCTTGGACAGGGGGCCCCAATCAGCCCCAGCATTTT.

V is TRBV20-1 and J is TRBJ2-7; TRBD2 is a possible D gene (6 bases). Germline-derived CDR1 and CDR2 are DFQATT and SNEGSKA (reference sequence). The CDR3 is 13 residues long. V lost 7 bases and J lost 7, with 20 bases in between. Written as DNA, the CDR3 is TGCAGTGGAACTCGACTAGGCGGGTGGGAGCAGTACTTC. Its translation is CSGTRLGGWEQYF.

The V call is TRBV28, the J call TRBJ2-1, with TRBD2 identical over 8 bases. CDR3 length equals 16 residues. Germline V CDR1 and CDR2: MDHEN, SYDVKM. V lost 3 bases and J lost 6; bases outside the gene matches: 10. The CDR3 sequence: CASSFPGLETFNEQFF. Here the CDR3 DNA reads TGTGCCAGCAGTTTTCCGGGACTAGAGACTTTCAATGAGCAGTTCTTC.

CDR3 residues: CASSPRTGASSEQYF. For the CDR3, the DNA is TGTGCCAGCAGTCCCAGGACAGGAGCCTCGAGCGAGCAGTACTTC. The V call is TRBV28, the J call TRBJ2-7; 7 bases agree with TRBD1. The CDR3 runs to 15 residues. Germline-derived CDR1 and CDR2 are MDHEN and SYDVKM. V was pared by 5 bases and J by 6 bases, with 13 bases of the junction left unmatched. Variable domain in full (rest from reference TRBV28 and TRBJ2-7): DVKVTQSSRYLVKRTGEKVFLECVQDMDHENMFWYRQDPGLGLRLIYFSYDVKMKEKGDIPEGYSVSREKKERFSLILESASTNQTSMYLCASSPRTGASSEQYFGPGTRLTVT.

This clonotype appeared a few times. The genes are TRBV7-2 and TRBJ2-7; 8 nucleotides align to TRBD1. Trimming cost V 5 bases and J 2 bases; bases outside gene matches: 5. Per the germline V gene, CDR1 is SGHTA and CDR2 is FQGNSA. CDR3 length equals 14 residues. The CDR3 DNA reads TGTGCCAGCAGCCCGGACAGGGATGCCTACGAGCAGTACTTC. Translated, it gives CASSPDRDAYEQYF.

This chain uses TRBV10-3 with TRBJ1-2; 9 bases map to TRBD1. V shed 4 bases and J 6 bases; nucleotides not matched to a gene: 6. The CDR3 covers 14 residues. Germline V lookup: CDR1 ENHRY, CDR2 SYGVKD. CDR3 nucleotides: TGTGCCATCAGTGTCCTGACAGGGGGAGATGGCTACACCTTC. Protein product: CAISVLTGGDGYTF.